This record concerns one T cell receptor (beta chain) sequence. Its antigen is unknown. The assay was immunoSEQ multiplex PCR, and TCRdb's table has in-frame clones only and misses some. The sample holds roughly 100,000 clones; about 88% are singletons and the top ten take 7% to 10%. The data stem from a study of T cell responses to AZD1222 COVID-19 vaccine. V lost 10 bases and J lost 3; bases outside the gene matches: 5. CDR3 length: 13 amino acids. Germline loops: CDR1 ENHRY, CDR2 SYGVKD. Whole-study findings and limits: The CD4 TCRs associated with vaccination extended across spike and predominated at 160-218 and 743-854. Females made up more of the donors, who were largely white British, and clonal diversity may have come out too low.

The genes are TRBV10-3 and TRBJ1-2, with 10 nucleotides matching TRBD1. Here the sequenced sample was peripheral blood, taken on day 0 of AZD1222 vaccination. This receptor was taken from an adult in good health. In nucleotides, the CDR3 is TGTGCCACCGGTGGGACAGGGGACTATGGCTACACCTTC. The encoded protein is CATGGTGDYGYTF.